Each of the 21 T cell receptor beta chains below was sequenced from the same sample in a study of T cells in Graves' hyperthyroidism and ophthalmopathy. Amplified TCR beta CDR3 regions derived from RNA transcripts. TCR CDR3 underwent first-round RT-PCR with the HTBI primer set. TCRdb independently ran MiXCR on the multiplex PCR reads; one entry per CDR3 protein. The sample has approximately 600,000 distinct CDR3 sequences, around 21% seen once; the top ten hold under 35%. Sequenced material: blood. These receptors were obtained from a man aged 30 to 39 with Graves' ophthalmopathy.

V gene TRBV15 combines with J gene TRBJ1-5; D might be TRBD1 (5 bases). V lost 0 bases and J 6 bases, leaving 15 bases between the germline ends. CDR1 LNHNV and CDR2 YYDKDF come from the germline V gene (reference sequence). This CDR3 has 16 residues. CDR3 amino acids: CATSRDDYMQGQPQHF. The CDR3 nucleotides read TGTGCCACCAGCAGAGATGATTATATGCAGGGTCAGCCCCAGCATTTT.

The gene calls are TRBV6-2 or TRBV6-3 and TRBJ2-3; 13 nucleotides align to TRBD2. The CDR3 extends over 17 amino acids. The germline V gene has CDR1 MNHEY and CDR2 SVGEGT. V shed 9 bases, J shed 8 bases, and the junction held 17 bases outside the gene matches. The CDR3 protein is CARGELAGGNCRGTQYF. CDR3 nucleotides: TGTGCCAGGGGGGAACTAGCGGGAGGGAACTGTAGGGGTACGCAGTATTTT.

This clonotype was observed at least ten times. The genes are TRBV20-1 and TRBJ1-1, with D hard to call. Germline CDR1 is DFQATT and CDR2 is SNEGSKA (reference sequence). Trimming took off 3 bases at V and 1 base at J, with 9 bases between the two ends. The CDR3 runs to 13 residues. The CDR3 here is CSASRSRNTEAFF. The CDR3 DNA sequence: TGCAGTGCTAGCAGGAGCCGGAACACTGAAGCTTTCTTT.

This clonotype was seen a handful of times. The chain uses TRBV28 and TRBJ1-5; D remains unclear. Trimming stripped 1 base from V and 5 bases from J, with 9 bases between. CDR3 length equals 14 residues. Germline-derived CDR1 and CDR2 are MDHEN and SYDVKM. The chain's CDR3 is CASSLSWGDQPQHF. CDR3 nucleotide sequence: TGTGCCAGCAGTTTATCGTGGGGAGATCAGCCCCAGCATTTT.

Many counts were recorded for this clonotype. This rearrangement joins TRBV7-2 to TRBJ2-3; the D gene is possibly TRBD1 (6 bases). The ends were cut back, 5 bases at V and 2 bases at J, with 14 bases in the middle. Germline CDR1 and CDR2: SGHTA and FQGNSA. The CDR3 runs to 15 residues. CDR3 sequence reads: CASSLRDTNTDTQYF. The CDR3 DNA is TGTGCCAGCAGCCTCAGGGACACTAACACAGATACGCAGTATTTT.

The rearrangement links TRBV27 to TRBJ2-3; D may be TRBD1 (6 bases). V gave up 9 bases and J gave up 1 base, with 11 bases separating them. Germline V gives CDR1 MNHEY, CDR2 SMNVEV (reference sequence). The CDR3 consists of 13 residues. The CDR3 is CASTGSGTDTQYF. CDR3 bases: TGTGCCAGTACAGGGTCGGGCACAGATACGCAGTATTTT.

About this clonotype: A much larger clonotype is one base distant, so this may be a read error. The chain carries TRBV12-3 or TRBV12-4 and TRBJ1-4; no definite D call. The CDR3 extends over 15 amino acids. Trimming left V 3 bases short and J 10 bases short, with 18 bases between. The CDR3 is CASSLASSLGGKLFF. CDR3 bases: TGTGCCAGCAGTTTGGCCAGCTCCCTTGGTGGAAAACTGTTTTTT.

This clonotype was counted only a few times. The gene calls are TRBV28 and TRBJ2-7; possible D gene TRBD1, 6 bases. CDR1 and CDR2 (germline): MDHEN, SYDVKM. There are 14 residues in the CDR3. Trimming removed 5 bases at V and 3 bases at J, with 14 bases between. The CDR3 DNA follows: TGTGCCAGCAGTCCAAGGACAGCGAGCTACGAGCAGTACTTC. Its protein is CASSPRTASYEQYF. The full variable domain, rest sourced from reference TRBV28 and TRBJ2-7, is DVKVTQSSRYLVKRTGEKVFLECVQDMDHENMFWYRQDPGLGLRLIYFSYDVKMKEKGDIPEGYSVSREKKERFSLILESASTNQTSMYLCASSPRTASYEQYFGPGTRLTVT.

This clonotype has only a few counts. The genes are TRBV6-1 and TRBJ2-1; 8 bases fit TRBD1. Germline trimming cut 3 bases from V and 9 bases from J; bases unmatched to any gene: 10. The CDR3 loop spans 15 amino acids. Per the germline V gene, CDR1 is MNHNS and CDR2 is SASEGT. The DNA of the CDR3 is TGTGCCAGCAGTGAGCCCAGGGGGCTTGAGGGTGAGCAGTTCTTC. Its translation is CASSEPRGLEGEQFF.

The chain is built from TRBV7-8 and TRBJ2-7; TRBD1 or TRBD2 may be the D gene (5 bases each). The CDR3 has 13 residues. V lost 5 bases and J 7 bases, leaving 15 bases between the germline ends. Germline CDR1 and CDR2: SGHVS and FQNEAQ. CDR3 bases: TGTGCCAGCAGCGCCCGGGACCTACGAGAGCAGTACTTC. Translating it yields CASSARDLREQYF.

This chain uses TRBV9 with TRBJ2-6, with 7 nucleotides matching TRBD2. There are 18 residues in the CDR3. Germline V gives CDR1 SGDLS, CDR2 YYNGEE. The V and J ends lost 3 bases and 0 bases, in that order; junction bases with no gene match: 9. The CDR3 DNA reads as TGTGCCAGCAGCGCCGGGGAGGGGCACTCCTCTGGGGCCAACGTCCTGACTTTC. Its protein is CASSAGEGHSSGANVLTF.

This clonotype was detected many times. The rearrangement joins TRBV30 to TRBJ2-7; TRBD1 or TRBD2 may be the D gene (7 bases each). Germline CDR1 and CDR2: GTSNPN and SVGIG (reference sequence). CDR3 length equals 14 residues. Trimming stripped 0 bases from V and 3 bases from J, with 12 bases between. CDR3 sequence reads: CAWSVGGGLYEQYF. In DNA, the CDR3 is TGTGCCTGGAGTGTGGGAGGGGGCCTCTACGAGCAGTACTTC.

The chain couples TRBV27 to TRBJ2-1; D not resolved. The germline CDR1 and CDR2 sequences are MNHEY and SMNVEV (reference sequence). The CDR3 length is 13 residues. With 2 bases removed from V and 4 bases from J, the gap between germline ends came to 6 bases. This CDR3 reads CASSLLKYNEQFF. As DNA, the CDR3 is TGTGCCAGCAGTTTACTCAAGTACAATGAGCAGTTCTTC.

The chain recombines TRBV2 with TRBJ2-4, with D unclear. The CDR3 has 14 amino acids. CDR1 is SNHLY and CDR2 is FYNNEI in the germline V gene. Between the trimmed V and J ends, which lost 7 bases and 2 bases, there was a span of 12 bases. DNA for the CDR3: TGTGCCAGCAACGACATAGTGACCAAAAACATTCAGTACTTC. Translated, it gives CASNDIVTKNIQYF.

The chain employs TRBV30 and TRBJ2-5; 7 positions agree with TRBD2. V shed 1 base and J 5 bases; nucleotides not matched to a gene: 4. CDR1 and CDR2 from the germline V gene are GTSNPN and SVGIG (reference sequence). The CDR3 totals 13 residues. CDR3 DNA: TGTGCCTGGAGTGGGGAGGGCAGGGAGACCCAGTACTTC. Residues: CAWSGEGRETQYF.

The chain is built from TRBV29-1 and TRBJ1-2, with D perhaps TRBD1 (6 bases). V lost 0 bases and J lost 0, with 8 bases in between. This CDR3 contains 14 residues. The V gene's germline CDR1 is SQVTM and CDR2 ANQGSEA. DNA of the CDR3: TGCAGCGTTGAAGAGGCAGGGGCTAACTATGGCTACACCTTC. Protein sequence: CSVEEAGANYGYTF.

This clonotype turned up a few times. The V and J genes are TRBV2 and TRBJ2-5; D unresolved. The V end was cut by 5 bases, the J end by 5 bases, with 12 bases between. Germline loops: CDR1 SNHLY, CDR2 FYNNEI. CDR3 length equals 13 residues. CDR3 amino acids: CASSPQIQETQYF. The CDR3 DNA sequence: TGTGCCAGCAGTCCCCAGATTCAGGAGACCCAGTACTTC. Looking up the rest from reference TRBV2 and TRBJ2-5 gives the full variable domain: EPEVTQTPSHQVTQMGQEVILRCVPISNHLYFYWYRQILGQKVEFLVSFYNNEISEKSEIFDDQFSVERPDGSNFTLKIRSTKLEDSAMYFCASSPQIQETQYFGPGTRLLVL.

This clonotype was detected a few times. The CDR3 loop reads CASSYQGAINEQYF. Here the CDR3 DNA reads TGTGCCAGCAGTTACCAGGGGGCTATAAACGAGCAGTACTTC. This chain uses TRBV7-9 with TRBJ2-7, with 8 bases lining up with TRBD1. Unmatched junction bases numbered 9, after V lost 6 bases and J lost 5 bases. The CDR3 consists of 14 residues. The germline CDR1 and CDR2 sequences are SEHNR and FQNEAQ (reference sequence). The full variable domain, in which reference TRBV7-9 and TRBJ2-7 provide the parts outside the CDR3, is DTGVSQNPRHKITKRGQNVTFRCDPISEHNRLYWYRQTLGQGPEFLTYFQNEAQLEKSRLLSDRFSAERPKGSFSTLEIQRTEQGDSAMYLCASSYQGAINEQYFGPGTRLTVT.

Regarding this clonotype: A much bigger clone sits one base away, suggesting this may be a read error. This chain uses TRBV5-1 with TRBJ1-1, with no clear D. Germline V gene data show CDR1 as SGHRS and CDR2 as YFSETQ. Between the trimmed V and J ends, which lost 4 bases and 11 bases, there was a span of 27 bases. This CDR3 spans 16 amino acids. This CDR3 reads CASSPNPPGISTGAFF. CDR3 bases: TGCGCCAGCAGCCCAAACCCCCCCGGGATTTCGACTGGCGCTTTCTTT.

This clonotype showed up many times. The chain is built from TRBV28 and TRBJ2-7; the D is unclear. Between the trimmed V and J ends, which lost 2 bases and 0 bases, there was a span of 8 bases. Germline CDR1 reads MDHEN; CDR2 reads SYDVKM. The CDR3 is made up of 14 amino acids. CDR3 sequence: CASSLPSVSYEQYF. CDR3 bases: TGTGCCAGCAGTTTACCCTCGGTCTCCTACGAGCAGTACTTC.

The genes are TRBV12-3 or TRBV12-4 and TRBJ2-5; D call uncertain. This CDR3 is 13 amino acids long. V was pared by 2 bases and J by 1 base, with 5 bases between. CDR3 amino acids: CASSLNAQETQYF. CDR3 sequence (DNA): TGTGCCAGCAGTTTAAATGCCCAAGAGACCCAGTACTTC.